The clone carrying this T cell receptor beta chain was seen a handful of times. These data originate in a study of blood T cell repertoires in COVID-19. Overall study: Acute-phase and convalescent COVID-19 samples originated in the United States, Italy and Spain. PBMCs, B-cell-depleted T cells, or T cells were the source of the cDNA or gDNA that made up the material.

This CDR3 region has 14 residues. The germline V gene has CDR1 SGHNT and CDR2 YYREEE (reference sequence). V trimming: 3 bases; J trimming: 7 bases; junction bases outside the gene matches: 6. Followed longitudinally, the Seattle patients had been enrolled during active infection. As processed by the authors: Amplification with reference gene primers provided the estimates of nucleated cell counts. Sequenced by immunoSEQ multiplex PCR; TCRdb stores in-frame clones only, minus some. That table supplies the V and J calls and clone size; D and trimming were determined from the DNA. Among fewer than 300,000 clones listed, roughly four fifths were seen once.

V gene TRBV5-4 combines with J gene TRBJ2-3; TRBD1 matches at 9 bases. The TCR originated in a person between 70 and 80 years old with COVID-19, enrolled during active disease. What was sequenced was peripheral blood. In nucleotides, the CDR3 is TGTGCCAGCAGCTCAGGGACAGGGTCAAATACGCAGTATTTT. This encodes CASSSGTGSNTQYF.